Each of the 16 T cell receptor beta chains below was sequenced from the same sample in a study of cytomegalovirus exposure and HLA in healthy donors. Sequencing used immunoSEQ multiplex PCR; TCRdb keeps in-frame clones, though not all of them. The sample includes 180,000 or so clones, approximately 80% of them seen just once. The sequencing sample was made of PBMCs. These receptors were obtained from a woman aged 25 to 39 in good health and CMV-seropositive.

V and J are TRBV18 and TRBJ1-1; D unclear. The ends were cut back, 3 bases at V and 1 base at J, with 6 bases in the middle. Germline CDR1 KGHSH, CDR2 LQKENI. The CDR3 consists of 13 residues. The CDR3 sequence: CASSPSGNTEAFF. The CDR3 coding sequence is TGTGCCAGCTCACCGTCGGGGAACACTGAAGCTTTCTTT.

The chain carries TRBV19 and TRBJ2-3; D is possibly TRBD1 (5 bases). Trimming cost V 5 bases and J 1 base, with 13 bases left between them. From germline, CDR1 is LNHDA and CDR2 SQIVND (reference sequence). The CDR3 contains 15 residues. The chain's CDR3 is CASSPRQIGTDTQYF. Here the CDR3 DNA reads TGTGCCAGTAGTCCCCGACAGATAGGCACAGATACGCAGTATTTT.

The chain is built from TRBV18 and TRBJ1-1, with D perhaps matching TRBD1 (5 bases). Germline V gene data show CDR1 as KGHSH and CDR2 as LQKENI. The CDR3 extends over 14 amino acids. V was cut by 1 base and J by 7 bases, with 13 bases left in between. The CDR3 sequence is CASSPRGAAHEAFF. For the CDR3, the DNA is TGTGCCAGCTCACCACGGGGCGCAGCCCATGAAGCTTTCTTT.

This chain joins TRBV29-1 and TRBJ2-1, with D possibly TRBD1 on 5 matching bases. V was pared by 5 bases and J by 4 bases, with 9 bases between. CDR1 is SQVTM and CDR2 is ANQGSEA in the germline V gene. This CDR3 region has 12 residues. The CDR3 here is CSVFRVYNEQFF. Here the CDR3 DNA reads TGCAGCGTTTTCAGGGTATACAATGAGCAGTTCTTC.

The chain joins TRBV7-9 to TRBJ2-7; 10 bases map to TRBD2. This CDR3 contains 14 residues. CDR1 SEHNR and CDR2 FQNEAQ come from the germline V gene (reference sequence). V trimming: 5 bases; J trimming: 4 bases; junction bases outside the gene matches: 5. Here the CDR3 reads CASSPSGRGYEQYF. The DNA of the CDR3 is TGTGCCAGCAGCCCTAGCGGGAGAGGTTACGAGCAGTACTTC.

The chain carries TRBV5-4 and TRBJ2-7; 10 bases align to TRBD2. With 3 bases clipped from V and 2 bases from J, the junction kept 8 bases outside the gene matches. The CDR3 runs to 16 residues. From germline, CDR1 is SGHNT and CDR2 YYREEE (reference sequence). CDR3 sequence reads: CASSYTLGTSAYEQYF. The CDR3 nucleotides read TGTGCCAGCAGCTACACACTAGGGACTAGCGCCTACGAGCAGTACTTC.

This chain links TRBV19 with TRBJ1-5, with D unresolved. Per the germline V gene, CDR1 is LNHDA and CDR2 is SQIVND (reference sequence). The CDR3 loop spans 12 amino acids. Trimming pared 8 bases from V and 7 bases from J, leaving 12 bases between. This CDR3 reads CASGELRQPQHF. The CDR3 region has the DNA TGTGCCAGTGGGGAGTTACGGCAGCCCCAGCATTTT.

This chain connects TRBV20-1 to TRBJ1-1; D unclear. Germline loops: CDR1 DFQATT, CDR2 SNEGSKA (reference sequence). Trimming took off 5 bases at V and 7 bases at J, with 11 bases between the two ends. The CDR3 consists of 11 residues. The CDR3 DNA sequence: TGCAGTGCTCGAGGGTCTATTGAAGCTTTCTTT. Its translation: CSARGSIEAFF.

This clone rates as medium-sized (0.01 to 0.1%). V is TRBV4-2 and J is TRBJ2-4; weak D call: TRBD2 (6 bases). V was cut by 0 bases and J by 6 bases, with 15 bases left in between. Germline V gene data show CDR1 as LGHNA and CDR2 as YNFKEQ. The CDR3 runs 16 residues. CDR3 nucleotide sequence: TGTGCCAGCAGCCAAGACCGAGCGAGAGCGGGAAACATTCAGTACTTC. Residues: CASSQDRARAGNIQYF.

This clone has more than one count but fewer than ten. The CDR3 DNA reads TGTGCCATCGGGGGGGGATTCTCCTACGAGCAGTACTTC. Translation gives CAIGGGFSYEQYF. The rearrangement uses TRBV10-3 and TRBJ2-7; 7 nucleotides agree with TRBD2. There are 13 residues in the CDR3. CDR1 is ENHRY, CDR2 SYGVKD, per germline. Trimming at V came to 8 bases and at J to 0 bases, leaving 4 bases not matched to a gene.

The V call is TRBV2, the J call TRBJ1-1; D gene unclear. Germline V lookup: CDR1 SNHLY, CDR2 FYNNEI. This CDR3 spans 13 amino acids. V gave up 6 bases and J gave up 3 bases, with 11 bases separating them. The CDR3 DNA is TGTGCCAGCAGAGAGGATAGCTACACTGAAGCTTTCTTT. It yields the protein CASREDSYTEAFF.

This rearrangement joins TRBV9 to TRBJ2-5; 10 bases line up with TRBD2. The V gene's germline CDR1 is SGDLS and CDR2 YYNGEE. Trimming cost V 4 bases and J 5 bases; bases outside gene matches: 14. The CDR3 has 17 amino acids. The CDR3 nucleotides are TGTGCCAGCAGCTCCGGGACTAGCGCTCTGAAGGGGGAGACCCAGTACTTC. It yields the protein CASSSGTSALKGETQYF.

The chain couples TRBV7-2 to TRBJ1-2; 8 bases fit TRBD1. The V and J ends lost 5 bases and 4 bases, in that order; junction bases with no gene match: 9. The length of the CDR3 is 15 residues. From germline, CDR1 is SGHTA and CDR2 FQGNSA. Here the CDR3 reads CASSETTGDSYGYTF. The CDR3 DNA reads as TGTGCCAGCAGCGAAACGACAGGGGACAGCTATGGCTACACCTTC.

The chain has TRBV2 and TRBJ1-2; D not certain. Germline CDR1 is SNHLY and CDR2 is FYNNEI. With 8 bases removed from V and 0 bases from J, the gap between germline ends came to 13 bases. CDR3 length: 14 amino acids. CDR3: CASRPTASNYGYTF. The CDR3 coding sequence is TGTGCCAGCCGGCCTACAGCCTCTAACTATGGCTACACCTTC.

The chain combines TRBV19 with TRBJ1-5; TRBD1 matches 9 bases. V lost 5 bases, J lost 9 bases, and 11 bases stayed unmatched. CDR1 and CDR2 from the germline V gene are LNHDA and SQIVND (reference sequence). The CDR3 spans 15 residues. The CDR3 DNA sequence: TGTGCCAGTAGTGTAGGACAGGGGAGAATTTGGCCCCAGCATTTT. It codes for CASSVGQGRIWPQHF.

The chain combines TRBV5-8 with TRBJ2-2; TRBD2 matches 7 bases. CDR1 SGHTS and CDR2 YDEGEE come from the germline V gene. This CDR3 is built from 17 residues. V shed 4 bases, J shed 0 bases, and the junction held 9 bases outside the gene matches. The CDR3 nucleotides are TGTGCCAGCAGCAGTACAGGTCTAGCGGCGAACACCGGGGAGCTGTTTTTT. This codes for CASSSTGLAANTGELFF.